The rows below give T cell receptor beta chains drawn from one sample of a study of beta chain features in type 1 diabetes. Only in-frame clones appear in the TCRdb table, and some are missing; sequencing was by immunoSEQ multiplex PCR. The sample includes 130,000 to 150,000 clones, about 8.7% of them seen just once. The sample was central memory CD4+ T cells from blood. These receptors originate from a man between 18 and 35 years old in good health. CDR3s include the opening cysteine and the closing phenylalanine or tryptophan. The D gene is left open where the match is weak. Clone sizes are given selectively: once, few, many, or a class where the clone is expanded.

few	TRBJ2-7	TRBD1	TRBV6-6	TGTGCCAGCACCGAGGGGGCATTGGTCTACGAGCAGTACTTC	CASTEGALVYEQYF
many	TRBJ1-6	-	TRBV9	TGTGCCAGCAGCCGGCTCGGGTTGAGAGTTTCACCCCTCCACTTT	CASSRLGLRVSPLHF
few	TRBJ2-7	-	TRBV20-1	TGCAGTCCCGGGACACCGTACGCGCAGTACTTC	CSPGTPYAQYF
few	TRBJ2-7	-	TRBV7-2	TGTGCCAGCAGCTCCGTGGCCCTGTTGGAGCAGTACTTC	CASSSVALLEQYF
few	TRBJ2-4	-	TRBV4-2	TGTGCCAGCAGCTCCAAGGGGGGGCGCCTCGACATTCAGTACTTC	CASSSKGGRLDIQYF
-	TRBJ1-2	-	TRBV4-2	TGTGCCAGCAGCCAAGATGAGGGCACCTTCTATGGCTACACCTTC	CASSQDEGTFYGYTF
many	TRBJ1-1	TRBD1	TRBV5-4	TGTGCCAGCAGCCGAAAGGACAGGGACACTGAAGCTTTCTTT	CASSRKDRDTEAFF
-	TRBJ2-3	TRBD2	TRBV7-8	TGTGCCAGCAGCTTAGGGGCGGGGGGGCCCACAGATACGCAGTATTTT	CASSLGAGGPTDTQYF
-	TRBJ2-1	-	TRBV4-1	TGCGCCAGCAGCCCTATAAACTTGGTATCCTACAATGAGCAGTTCTTC	CASSPINLVSYNEQFF
-	TRBJ1-3	-	TRBV6-6	TGTGCCAGCAGTTACACCACAGGGATCTCTGGAAACACCATATATTTT	CASSYTTGISGNTIYF
few	TRBJ1-5	TRBD1	TRBV5-1	TGCGCCAGCAGCTTTACAGGGGATCAGCCCCAGCATTTT	CASSFTGDQPQHF
-	TRBJ1-5	-	TRBV29-1	TGCAGCGCCATACTGGACAGTAATCAGCCCCAGCATTTT	CSAILDSNQPQHF
many	TRBJ1-2	-	TRBV30	TGTGCCTGGAGTGGCGGAGGCTATGGCTACACCTTC	CAWSGGGYGYTF
-	TRBJ2-5	-	TRBV7-2	TGTGCCAGCAGCCCGGAGAGACTCAAGACCCAGTACTTC	CASSPERLKTQYF
many	TRBJ2-1	TRBD1	TRBV5-1	TGCGCCAGCAGCACCCAGGGGGCCGACAATGAGCAGTTCTTC	CASSTQGADNEQFF
few	TRBJ2-2	-	TRBV7-9	TGTGCCAGCAGCTTAAGACCCGCAGGGGAGAACACCGGGGAGCTGTTTTTT	CASSLRPAGENTGELFF
-	TRBJ1-5	-	TRBV5-5	TGTGCCAGCAGCTTGGTACGGAATCAGCCCCAGCATTTT	CASSLVRNQPQHF
few	TRBJ2-7	-	TRBV11-1	TGTGCCAGCAGCTACCTACAGGCTCTCGAGCAGTACTTC	CASSYLQALEQYF
-	TRBJ2-5	-	TRBV10-3	TGTGCACATAGGACAGAAACTCAAGGGACCCAGTACTTC	CAHRTETQGTQYF
-	TRBJ1-5	-	TRBV5-4	TGTGCCACCAGCTCCCGAGGAGGTTCTCAGCCCCAGCATTTT	CATSSRGGSQPQHF
-	TRBJ2-2	TRBD2	TRBV27	TGTGCCAGCAGTTTTTGGTCGGGAGGGAACACCGGGGAGCTGTTTTTT	CASSFWSGGNTGELFF
-	TRBJ2-5	-	TRBV7-2	TGTGCCAGCGCTATAGGGGACCAAGAGACCCAGTACTTC	CASAIGDQETQYF
-	TRBJ2-5	TRBD2	TRBV5-4	TGTGCCAGCAGCCTCGGGGGGGCTCAAGAGACCCAGTACTTC	CASSLGGAQETQYF
-	TRBJ1-6	TRBD1	TRBV5-4	TGTGCCAGCAGCTCGGGACAGAGGATGGGATCACCCCTCCACTTT	CASSSGQRMGSPLHF
-	TRBJ2-4	TRBD2	TRBV6-6	TGTGCCAGCTCGAATAGCGGGGGAGACAACATTCAGTACTTC	CASSNSGGDNIQYF
-	TRBJ2-3	TRBD1	TRBV6-4	TGTGCCAGCAGTGACACAGGGGGCACAGATACGCAGTATTTT	CASSDTGGTDTQYF
-	TRBJ2-7	-	TRBV9	TGTGCCAGCAGCGTAGGGGGGGACGGAACCTACGAGCAGTACTTC	CASSVGGDGTYEQYF
-	TRBJ1-4	TRBD1	TRBV9	TGTGCCAGCAGCGACCGAGACAGGGGGATAACTAATGAAAAACTGTTTTTT	CASSDRDRGITNEKLFF
few	TRBJ2-3	TRBD2	TRBV9	TGTGCCAGCAGCGAGGGGACTAGCGTCCGGACAGATACGCAGTATTTT	CASSEGTSVRTDTQYF
-	TRBJ1-3	-	TRBV2	TGTGCCAGCAGTAAAGGGGAGTCTGGAAACACCATATATTTT	CASSKGESGNTIYF
once	TRBJ2-5	-	TRBV9	TGTGCCAGCAGCGTAGAGGGGGTGCAAGAGACCCAGTACTTC	CASSVEGVQETQYF
-	TRBJ1-5	-	TRBV19	TGTGCCAGTAGTATGGGCAGGGTTGGGCAGCCCCAGCATTTT	CASSMGRVGQPQHF
-	TRBJ2-5	-	TRBV25-1	TGTGCCAGCAGTGAAACTGAAGAGACCCAGTACTTC	CASSETEETQYF
few	TRBJ1-1	-	TRBV25-1	TGTGCCAGCAGAGATGACAAGAACACTGAAGCTTTCTTT	CASRDDKNTEAFF
few	TRBJ1-1	TRBD1	TRBV4-1	TGCGCCAGCAGCCAAGGTCTCAGGGGGATTGAAGCTTTCTTT	CASSQGLRGIEAFF
-	TRBJ1-6	TRBD1	TRBV5-4	TGTGCCAGCAGCACCCCCGGGACAGGGGGCTACTCACCCCTCCACTTT	CASSTPGTGGYSPLHF
few	TRBJ2-2	-	TRBV7-9	TGTGCCAGCAGCCCCGTAAACACCGGGGAGCTGTTTTTT	CASSPVNTGELFF
-	TRBJ2-5	TRBD2	TRBV4-2	TGTGCCAGCAGCCCTAGCGGGGGGGCCGGGAAGACCCAGTACTTC	CASSPSGGAGKTQYF
few	TRBJ1-4	TRBD1	TRBV5-1	TGCGCCAGCAGCCAGGACAGGGAGGAAAAACTGTTTTTT	CASSQDREEKLFF
few	TRBJ1-1	-	TRBV4-1	TGCGCCAGCAGCCAAGAGGGCCTGAGAGACACTGAAGCTTTCTTT	CASSQEGLRDTEAFF
-	TRBJ1-5	TRBD1	TRBV2	TGTGCCAGCAACCTCGGGACAGCTAGCAATCAGCCCCAGCATTTT	CASNLGTASNQPQHF
many	TRBJ2-3	-	TRBV29-1	TGCAGCGTTCGATTACAGACAGATACGCAGTATTTT	CSVRLQTDTQYF
-	TRBJ2-5	-	TRBV18	TGTGCCAGCTCGCCGGGCCTCGGGGGAGAGACCCAGTACTTC	CASSPGLGGETQYF
-	TRBJ1-6	TRBD1	TRBV5-1	TGCGCCAGCACCCTGGTCGGAAGTGGGACAGGGGATAATTCACCCCTCCACTTT	CASTLVGSGTGDNSPLHF
few	TRBJ2-5	TRBD1	TRBV5-4	TGTGCCAGCAGCCTGAGACAGGGAACAGAGACCCAGTACTTC	CASSLRQGTETQYF
-	TRBJ2-3	TRBD2	TRBV7-2	TGTGCCAGCAGCTTAAGTCGCGGGGGGTCCGCAGATACGCAGTATTTT	CASSLSRGGSADTQYF
few	TRBJ2-1	-	TRBV29-1	TGCAGCGTTGTAGGCAGGGGCACCTACAATGAGCAGTTCTTC	CSVVGRGTYNEQFF
few	TRBJ1-6	-	TRBV5-1	TGCGCCAGCAGCTCCCAGGGGAGGGATTCACCCCTCCACTTT	CASSSQGRDSPLHF
-	TRBJ1-6	TRBD1	TRBV27	TGTGCCAGCAGTCTGCTCCGGGACAGGGATTTTCCACCCCTCCACTTT	CASSLLRDRDFPPLHF